The sequence of this TCR beta chain was determined in a study of beta chain features in type 1 diabetes. In the study overall: Age and gender were similar between patients and healthy donors, as were cell yields.

V was clipped by 6 bases and J by 5 bases, with 13 bases between them. From germline, CDR1 is SQVTM and CDR2 ANQGSEA. The CDR3 is 13 residues long. This clone appeared a few times. The isolated RNA, all of it, was reverse transcribed, so expressed TCRB transcripts were what got sequenced. Assay: immunoSEQ multiplex PCR; the TCRdb copy retains only in-frame clones and omits some. The sample consists of 350,000 to 450,000 clones, over 12% of them appearing once. The receptor comes from a woman aged 18-35 years in good health. The sequenced sample was naive CD4+ T cells from blood. V gene TRBV29-1 combines with J gene TRBJ2-2; D possibly corresponds to TRBD1 (5 bases). In DNA form, the CDR3 reads TGCAGCGTGGGGCCCTCTGGGACCGGGGAGCTGTTTTTT. Amino acid sequence: CSVGPSGTGELFF.